This T cell receptor beta chain was documented in a study of T cell changes during pregnancy in multiple sclerosis. CDR3 length: 15 residues. V was pared by 0 bases and J by 8 bases, with 3 bases of the junction left unmatched. The germline V gene has CDR1 MNHEY and CDR2 SMNVEV (reference sequence). TCRdb keeps only in-frame clones here, not all; method: immunoSEQ multiplex PCR. The sample includes 15,000 to 20,000 clones, about 88% of them seen just once. The sample in question was CD8+ T cells from peripheral blood mononuclear cells, obtained in the second trimester of pregnancy. The chain carries TRBV27 and TRBJ1-6, with 8 bases aligning to TRBD1. The sequence derives from a female donor in good health, enrolled as a control in a pregnancy study. The CDR3, as DNA: TGTGCCAGCAGTTTATCGGCGACAGGGGATTCACCCCTCCACTTT. It encodes CASSLSATGDSPLHF.